Included here is one T cell receptor beta chain sequence, with context. Its antigen is unknown. These data belong to a study of STAT3 mutations in large granular lymphocyte leukemia. Study-level results: In some patients, a small highly pathogenic clone possibly went undetected. Sampling intervals varied between patients and samples. In T-cell large granular lymphocyte leukemia, about half of patients showed multiple immunodominant subclonotypes. After therapy, about 30% of the 18 patients switched clonotypes, all new clones STAT3 wild type.

The ends lost 5 bases at V and 0 bases at J; junction bases unmatched: 5. There are 16 residues in the CDR3. Germline V gene lookup returns CDR1 SGHVS and CDR2 FQNEAQ. Some 41,000 productive templates were obtained per sample on average. TCRdb's table, derived via immunoSEQ multiplex PCR, lists solely in-frame clones and lacks some. The table has 15,000 to 20,000 clones, roughly 90% seen once; the top ten hold just under 45%. The receptor comes from a man aged 60 to 75 with T-cell large granular lymphocyte leukemia. Some clones in this sample may be carry-over from other donors' samples. The chain joins TRBV7-8 to TRBJ2-3; 10 bases align to TRBD2. Sequenced sample: peripheral blood mononuclear cells. This chain's CDR3 is CASSPGLAQSTDTQYF. The CDR3 bases are TGTGCCAGCAGCCCGGGACTAGCGCAAAGCACAGATACGCAGTATTTT. The whole variable domain, filled in from reference TRBV7-8 and TRBJ2-3, reads GAGVSQSPRYKVAKRGQDVALRCDPISGHVSLFWYQQALGQGPEFLTYFQNEAQLDKSGLPSDRFFAERPEGSVSTLKIQRTQQEDSAVYLCASSPGLAQSTDTQYFGPGTRLTVL.